This record covers a single TCR beta chain. Its antigen is still unknown. No base qualities exist here, and no much larger clone lies one base off it. The CDR3 numbers 15 residues from cysteine through phenylalanine. Only the CDR3 region is kept as DNA, spanning 45 bases read in frame from base 1. After removal of 4 bases from V and 4 bases from J, the junction retains 4 bases not matched to a gene. The germline V gene provides CDR1 KGHSH and CDR2 LQKENI. Enrolling through a virtual design, the prospective study's participants ranged in age from roughly 18 to 89 years and lived across approximately 25 United States geographic areas. In the prospective study, participants were assigned to cohorts based on the clinical history participants reported in a screening survey and a study questionnaire. Recovered participants in ImmuneRACE Cohort 3 were defined by two consecutive negative NP/OP PCR tests, clearance by a healthcare professional, or resolution of symptoms. Each participant in the prospective study had whole blood, serum and a nasopharyngeal or oropharyngeal swab collected by mobile phlebotomists. Prospective study participants could optionally give additional blood draws and questionnaires over an approximately 2-month period. Before DNA extraction, blood samples from the prospective study were shipped at room temperature or frozen.

This sample was taken from a study of blood T cell repertoires in COVID-19 (dated by TCRdb to the early 2020s). Regarding the complete study: The collaborator samples originated in the United States, Italy and Spain and spanned the acute and convalescent phases of COVID-19. The prospective study material was composed of cDNA or gDNA derived from T cells, B-cell-depleted T cells, or PBMCs. Deeply sampled blood TCRbeta repertoires from subjects exposed to, actively infected with, or recovered from COVID-19 were included in the dataset. The repertoires were released in a freely available public database meant as a resource for research on the immune response to SARS-CoV-2. Samples were obtained from the ongoing ImmuneRACE study (first 160 participants) and from approximately 1,200 subjects provided by 6 global collaborators. Nearly every sample came with metadata listing a de-identified subject ID, COVID-19 status, age in years and sex. Where available, HLA class I and class II types were obtained from metadata supplied by the sample provider rather than from assay-based typing.

The full study reports these points: Clinical and demographic metadata were provided uncurated, with the amount varying by source and participant.

TCRbeta CDR3 regions were amplified from genomic DNA by means of the immunoSEQ Assay, a bias-controlled multiplex PCR. The study's own analysis went as follows. The number of nucleated cells in each sample was estimated from the amplification of reference gene primers within the assay. Sequence reads were collapsed and filtered to measure the absolute abundance of every unique TCRbeta CDR3 rearrangement. Productive Simpson clonality was computed per sample as the square root of Simpson's diversity index over productive rearrangements. TCRdb limited this immuneACCESS table to in-frame rearrangements with V and J called. A share of clones is missing; checked studies link under half to unresolved V genes, and the rest is unexplained. V and J calls and clone size come straight from that table; D and trimming were deduced from the DNA. The sample yields a few hundred thousand clones; about 83% were counted once. The ten largest clones add up to about 9.4% of the sample.

The origin of this receptor is a woman in her forties or fifties who had recovered from COVID-19. Sample: PBMCs or T cells enriched from blood (not recorded which). The chain employs TRBV18 and TRBJ1-5, with 10 middle bases fitting TRBD1. The CDR3 region reads CASSQGQGENQPQHF. The base sequence is TGTGCCAGCTCACAAGGACAGGGGGAAAATCAGCCCCAGCATTTT.